Included here is one T cell receptor beta chain sequence, with context. This entry belongs to a study of blood T cell repertoires in COVID-19. Study summary: Italy, Spain and the United States were the sources of the convalescent and acute COVID-19 samples. The cDNA or gDNA used as material had been derived from T cells, B-cell-depleted T cells, or PBMCs.

Libraries were prepared by immunoSEQ multiplex PCR; TCRdb keeps only in-frame clonotypes and omits some of them. The table lists roughly 350,000 clones, around 85% of them singletons. Specimen: peripheral blood. This sequence originates from a woman aged 18-29 years with acute or convalescent COVID-19.

CDR3 sequence: CASSGGTRSETQYF. In nucleotides, the CDR3 is TGTGCCAGCAGTGGAGGGACTAGGTCCGAGACCCAGTACTTC. The chain recombines TRBV2 with TRBJ2-5, with TRBD2 identical over 8 bases. V lost 4 bases and J lost 5; bases outside the gene matches: 6. The length of the CDR3 is 14 residues. Germline assignment: CDR1 SNHLY and CDR2 FYNNEI. Drawing the rest from reference TRBV2 and TRBJ2-5, the complete variable domain is EPEVTQTPSHQVTQMGQEVILRCVPISNHLYFYWYRQILGQKVEFLVSFYNNEISEKSEIFDDQFSVERPDGSNFTLKIRSTKLEDSAMYFCASSGGTRSETQYFGPGTRLLVL.